This T cell receptor (beta chain) was observed in a study of radiotherapy plus CTLA-4 blockade in lung cancer. Study information: Objective responses emerged in about 20% of patients, and over 30% attained disease control.

CDR3 size: 16 residues. Germline CDR1 reads MGHRA; CDR2 reads YSYEKL. After removal of 4 bases from V and 1 base from J, the junction contained 6 bases not matched to a gene. Ipilimumab CTLA-4 blockade and focal radiation were given to patients with chemo-refractory metastatic non-small-cell lung cancer. Study-level results: Tumor-origin TCR clones grew in blood after radiotherapy plus ipilimumab.

TCRdb's table, derived via immunoSEQ multiplex PCR, lists solely in-frame clones and lacks some. The sample lists 70,000 to 85,000 clones, approximately 73% occurring once. With regard to this clone: Its target is not known.

The rearrangement links TRBV4-1 to TRBJ2-3, with TRBD1 identical over 9 bases. The receptor comes from a human donor with non-small cell lung cancer whose response to radiotherapy plus ipilimumab could not be evaluated. The starting material was peripheral blood, obtained from a patient treated with radiotherapy plus ipilimumab. The CDR3 DNA reads TGCGCCAGCAGCCCGAGGAGGACAGGGGGCACAGATACGCAGTATTTT. Its protein product is CASSPRRTGGTDTQYF.